The TCR beta chain described here comes from a study of T cell responses to AZD1222 COVID-19 vaccine. Generated by immunoSEQ multiplex PCR, the TCRdb table keeps only in-frame clones and is missing some. The repertoire holds tens of thousands of clones, with 87% as singletons. Study results and limitations: Dominant at 160-218 and 743-854, vaccine-associated CD4 TCRs also spanned spike. Reports say nearly half of spike-specific TCRs go after unmutated variant regions.

Concerning this clone: Its antigen is not known.

Between the trimmed V and J ends, which lost 4 bases and 3 bases, there was a span of 15 bases. CDR1 is KGHDR, CDR2 SFDVKD, per germline. The CDR3 has 15 amino acids. This TCR was sampled from an adult in good health. This specimen was peripheral blood, taken on day 0 of AZD1222 vaccination. The chain joins TRBV24-1 to TRBJ2-7; D may be TRBD2 (5 bases). CDR3 protein: CATSEGQVGLYEQYF. CDR3 DNA sequence: TGTGCCACCAGTGAAGGCCAGGTTGGACTCTACGAGCAGTACTTC.